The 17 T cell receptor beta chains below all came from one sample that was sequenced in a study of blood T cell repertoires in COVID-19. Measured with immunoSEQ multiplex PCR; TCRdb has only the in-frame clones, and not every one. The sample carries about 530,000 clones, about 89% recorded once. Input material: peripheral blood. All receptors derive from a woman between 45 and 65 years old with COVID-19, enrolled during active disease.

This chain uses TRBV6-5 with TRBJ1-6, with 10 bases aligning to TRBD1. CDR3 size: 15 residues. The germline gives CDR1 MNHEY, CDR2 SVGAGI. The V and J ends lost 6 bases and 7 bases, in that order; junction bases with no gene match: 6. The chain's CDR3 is CASRNTDRGNSPLHF. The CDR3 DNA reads TGTGCCAGCAGGAATACGGACAGGGGGAATTCACCCCTCCACTTT.

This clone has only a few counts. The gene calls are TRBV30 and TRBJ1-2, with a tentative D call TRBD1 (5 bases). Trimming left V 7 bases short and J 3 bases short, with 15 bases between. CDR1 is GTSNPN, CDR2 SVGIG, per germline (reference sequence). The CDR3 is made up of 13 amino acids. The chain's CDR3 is CASDRDLDYGYTF. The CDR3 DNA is TGTGCCTCCGACAGAGACTTAGACTATGGCTACACCTTC.

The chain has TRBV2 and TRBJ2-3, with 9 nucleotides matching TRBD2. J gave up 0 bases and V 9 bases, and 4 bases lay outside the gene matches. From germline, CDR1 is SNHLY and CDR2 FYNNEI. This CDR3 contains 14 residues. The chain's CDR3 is CASLRGGSTDTQYF. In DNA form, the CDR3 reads TGTGCCAGTTTGCGGGGGGGTAGCACAGATACGCAGTATTTT.

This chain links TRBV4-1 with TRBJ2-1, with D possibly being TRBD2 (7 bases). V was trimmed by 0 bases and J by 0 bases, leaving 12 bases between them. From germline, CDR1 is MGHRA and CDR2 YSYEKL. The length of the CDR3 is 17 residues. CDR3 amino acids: CASSQDKGGGSYNEQFF. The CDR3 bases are TGCGCCAGCAGCCAAGACAAAGGGGGGGGCTCCTACAATGAGCAGTTCTTC.

The chain's CDR3 is CASTQGTEAFF. CDR3 DNA sequence: TGTGCCAGCACTCAGGGAACTGAAGCTTTCTTT. The rearrangement uses TRBV12-3 or TRBV12-4 and TRBJ1-1, with D possibly matching TRBD1 (5 bases). The CDR3 has 11 amino acids. V was clipped by 7 bases and J by 5 bases, with 8 bases between them.

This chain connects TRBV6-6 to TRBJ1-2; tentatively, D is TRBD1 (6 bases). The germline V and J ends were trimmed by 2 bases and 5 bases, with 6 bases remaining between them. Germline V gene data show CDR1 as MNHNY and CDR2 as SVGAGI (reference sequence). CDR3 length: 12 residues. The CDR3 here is CASSYGQYGYTF. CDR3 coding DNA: TGTGCCAGCAGTTACGGACAGTATGGCTACACCTTC.

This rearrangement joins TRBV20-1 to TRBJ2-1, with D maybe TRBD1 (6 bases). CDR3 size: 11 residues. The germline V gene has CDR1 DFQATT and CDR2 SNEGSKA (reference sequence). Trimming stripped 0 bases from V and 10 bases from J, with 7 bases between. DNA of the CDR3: TGCAGTGCTAGAGAGGGGGCAGAGCAGTTCTTC. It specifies CSAREGAEQFF.

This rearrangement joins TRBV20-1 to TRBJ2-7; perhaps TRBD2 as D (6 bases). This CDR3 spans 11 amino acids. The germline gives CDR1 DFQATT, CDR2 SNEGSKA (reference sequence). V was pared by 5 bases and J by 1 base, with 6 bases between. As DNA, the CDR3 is TGCAGTGCTGGGAGGTCCTACGAGCAGTACTTC. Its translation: CSAGRSYEQYF.

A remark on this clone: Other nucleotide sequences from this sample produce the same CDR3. The CDR3 spells CASSPSGGTDTQYF. The CDR3 DNA reads TGTGCCAGCTCACCATCCGGGGGGACAGATACGCAGTATTTT. The chain couples TRBV18 to TRBJ2-3; 7 bases map to TRBD2. Germline CDR1 is KGHSH and CDR2 is LQKENI. V lost 2 bases, J lost 3 bases, and 2 bases stayed unmatched. The CDR3 totals 14 residues.

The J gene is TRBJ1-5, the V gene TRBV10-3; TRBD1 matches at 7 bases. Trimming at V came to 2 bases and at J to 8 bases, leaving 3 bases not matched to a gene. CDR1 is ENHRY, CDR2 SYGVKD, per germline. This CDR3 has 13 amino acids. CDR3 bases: TGTGCCATCAGTGAGACCGACAGGGAGCCCCAGCATTTT. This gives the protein CAISETDREPQHF.

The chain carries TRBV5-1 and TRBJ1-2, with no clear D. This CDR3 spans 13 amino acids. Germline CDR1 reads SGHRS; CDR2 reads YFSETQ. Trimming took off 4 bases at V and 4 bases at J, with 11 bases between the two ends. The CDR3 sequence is CASSPDTSYGYTF. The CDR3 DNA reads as TGCGCCAGCAGCCCCGACACTTCCTATGGCTACACCTTC.

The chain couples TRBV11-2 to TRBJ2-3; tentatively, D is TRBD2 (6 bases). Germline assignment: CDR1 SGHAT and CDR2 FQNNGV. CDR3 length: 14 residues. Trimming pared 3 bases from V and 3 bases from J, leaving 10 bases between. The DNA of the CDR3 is TGTGCCAGCAGCTTCGGGGGACCGACAGATACGCAGTATTTT. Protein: CASSFGGPTDTQYF.

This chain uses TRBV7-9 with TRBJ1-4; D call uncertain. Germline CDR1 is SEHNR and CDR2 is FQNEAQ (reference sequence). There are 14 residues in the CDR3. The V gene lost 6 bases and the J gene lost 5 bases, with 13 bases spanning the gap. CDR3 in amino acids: CASSRQRGNEKLFF. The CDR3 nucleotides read TGTGCCAGCAGTCGGCAGAGAGGGAATGAAAAACTGTTTTTT.

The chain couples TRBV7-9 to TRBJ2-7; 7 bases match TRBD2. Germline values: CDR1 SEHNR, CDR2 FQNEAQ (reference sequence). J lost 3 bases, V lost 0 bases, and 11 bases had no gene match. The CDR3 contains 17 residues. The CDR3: CASSLAGSSGADYEQYF. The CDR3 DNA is TGTGCCAGCAGCTTAGCAGGCTCAAGCGGGGCCGACTACGAGCAGTACTTC. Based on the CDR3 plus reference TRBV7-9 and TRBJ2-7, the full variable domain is DTGVSQNPRHKITKRGQNVTFRCDPISEHNRLYWYRQTLGQGPEFLTYFQNEAQLEKSRLLSDRFSAERPKGSFSTLEIQRTEQGDSAMYLCASSLAGSSGADYEQYFGPGTRLTVT.

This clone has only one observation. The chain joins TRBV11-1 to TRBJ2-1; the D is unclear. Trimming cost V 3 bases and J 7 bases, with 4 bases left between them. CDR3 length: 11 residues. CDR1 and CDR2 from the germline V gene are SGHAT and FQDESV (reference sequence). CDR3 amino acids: CASSLRNEQFF. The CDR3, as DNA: TGTGCCAGCAGCTTGAGGAATGAGCAGTTCTTC.

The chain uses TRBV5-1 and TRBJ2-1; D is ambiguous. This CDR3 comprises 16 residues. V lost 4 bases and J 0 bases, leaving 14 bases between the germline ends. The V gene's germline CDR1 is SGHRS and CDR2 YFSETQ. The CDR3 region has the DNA TGCGCCAGCAGCCCTCTTTCCAGGCTCTCCTACAATGAGCAGTTCTTC. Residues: CASSPLSRLSYNEQFF.

CDR3 protein: CASSYKEASEAFF. CDR3 nucleotides: TGTGCCAGCAGTTACAAGGAGGCCTCTGAAGCTTTCTTT. The chain combines TRBV6-5 with TRBJ1-1, with unresolved D. This CDR3 has 13 residues. CDR1 and CDR2 (germline): MNHEY, SVGAGI. Trimming took 2 bases from V and 6 from J, leaving 10 bases between them.